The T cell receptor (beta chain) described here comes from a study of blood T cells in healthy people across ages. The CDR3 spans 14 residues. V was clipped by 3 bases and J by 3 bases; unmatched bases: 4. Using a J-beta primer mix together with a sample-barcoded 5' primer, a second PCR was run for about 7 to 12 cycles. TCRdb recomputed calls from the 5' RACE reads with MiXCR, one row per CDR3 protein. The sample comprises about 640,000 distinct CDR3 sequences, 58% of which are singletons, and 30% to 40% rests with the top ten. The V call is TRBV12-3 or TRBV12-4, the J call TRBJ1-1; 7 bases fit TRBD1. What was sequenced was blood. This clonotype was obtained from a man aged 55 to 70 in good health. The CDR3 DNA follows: TGTGCCAGCAGTTTCTTCGACAGGGACACTGAAGCTTTCTTT. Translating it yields CASSFFDRDTEAFF.